These T cell receptor beta chains were read from a single sample in a study of T-cell reconstitution after alpha-beta-depleted transplantation in children. TCRdb reprocessed the PCR reads with MiXCR, giving one entry per CDR3 protein. The data contain hundreds of thousands of distinct CDR3 sequences, 10% to 15% of them singletons. Source: PBMCs, mostly from graft donor cells, taken 360 days after TCRalphabeta/CD19-depleted stem cell transplant. The receptor source for this set is a male patient younger than 18 who had a stem cell transplant for acute myeloid leukemia, so the T cells may come from the graft donor. CDR3s include the opening cysteine and the closing phenylalanine or tryptophan. A D gene is named only where the DNA matches it firmly. Clone size, where shown, is once, few, many, or a class for clones that have expanded.

CDR3	DNA	D	V	J	size
CASRYGSGSSYEQYF	TGTGCCAGCAGATACGGTAGCGGGAGCTCCTACGAGCAGTACTTC	TRBD2	TRBV11-2	TRBJ2-7	NA
CASGVRGLSPDTQYF	TGTGCCAGCGGTGTGAGGGGGTTGAGCCCAGATACGCAGTATTTT	NA	TRBV6-2/TRBV6-3	TRBJ2-3	NA
CASSPLAASSYEQYF	TGTGCCAGCAGCCCTCTAGCGGCCAGCTCCTACGAGCAGTACTTC	TRBD2	TRBV7-9	TRBJ2-7	NA
CSVVARLAGGPYQETQYF	TGCAGCGTTGTAGCGAGGCTAGCGGGAGGGCCGTACCAAGAGACCCAGTACTTC	TRBD2	TRBV29-1	TRBJ2-5	few
CASSYLAGGIYEQYF	TGTGCCAGCAGTTATCTAGCGGGAGGGATCTACGAGCAGTACTTC	TRBD2	TRBV6-5	TRBJ2-7	many
CSAKKGPIEQYF	TGCAGTGCTAAGAAGGGCCCGATCGAGCAGTACTTC	NA	TRBV20-1	TRBJ2-7	few
CASRRGDSAYEQYF	TGCGCCAGCAGGCGAGGGGACTCGGCCTACGAGCAGTACTTC	NA	TRBV5-1	TRBJ2-7	NA
CASSSLAGVYTGELFF	TGTGCCAGCAGCTCTTTAGCGGGAGTATACACCGGGGAGCTGTTTTTT	TRBD2	TRBV7-6	TRBJ2-2	few
CSVSKGGLVPDTQYF	TGCAGCGTGTCTAAGGGAGGACTAGTGCCAGATACGCAGTATTTT	TRBD2	TRBV29-1	TRBJ2-3	NA
CATSRPTLAAIYNEQFF	TGTGCCACCAGCAGGCCGACACTAGCGGCGATATACAATGAGCAGTTCTTC	TRBD2	TRBV15	TRBJ2-1	NA
CASSSWDGYGYTF	TGTGCCAGCAGTAGCTGGGACGGATATGGCTACACCTTC	NA	TRBV6-5	TRBJ1-2	many
CASSLRRGWPEQYF	TGTGCCAGCAGTTTACGGCGAGGGTGGCCCGAGCAGTACTTC	NA	TRBV12-3/TRBV12-4	TRBJ2-7	NA
CSVAKSAGSRYGYTF	TGCAGCGTTGCAAAATCGGCAGGGAGTCGGTATGGCTACACCTTC	NA	TRBV29-1	TRBJ1-2	NA
CASSTPGTGGDFSYEQYF	TGCGCCAGCAGCACTCCCGGGACAGGGGGCGACTTTTCCTACGAGCAGTACTTC	TRBD1	TRBV5-1	TRBJ2-7	NA
CSARPRLKYEQFF	TGCAGTGCTAGACCGCGGCTCAAATATGAGCAGTTCTTC	NA	TRBV20-1	TRBJ2-1	many
CASNGGGETQYF	TGTGCCAGCAATGGGGGGGGGGAGACCCAGTACTTC	TRBD2	TRBV28	TRBJ2-5	many
CASSYSGLAGREGQYF	TGTGCCAGCAGTTACTCAGGACTAGCGGGAAGGGAGGGCCAGTACTTC	TRBD2	TRBV6-5	TRBJ2-5	NA
CASSQEGGSISDTQYF	TGCGCCAGCAGCCAAGAAGGCGGGAGTATCTCAGATACGCAGTATTTT	TRBD2	TRBV4-3	TRBJ2-3	many
CASSLAAGGYNEQFF	TGTGCCAGCAGTTTAGCAGCGGGAGGTTACAATGAGCAGTTCTTC	TRBD2	TRBV12-3/TRBV12-4	TRBJ2-1	few
CASSPGLRGDEQFF	TGTGCCAGCAGCCCGGGATTGCGCGGGGATGAGCAGTTCTTC	NA	TRBV3-1	TRBJ2-1	once
CASSLAPGGFYEQYF	TGCGCCAGCAGCTTGGCCCCGGGAGGCTTCTACGAGCAGTACTTC	TRBD2	TRBV5-1	TRBJ2-7	many
CSVEEQGANQPQHF	TGCAGCGTTGAAGAACAGGGGGCTAATCAGCCCCAGCATTTT	TRBD1	TRBV29-1	TRBJ1-5	many
CASSQDLAGATDTQYF	TGCGCCAGCAGCCAAGATCTAGCGGGAGCGACAGATACGCAGTATTTT	TRBD2	TRBV4-1	TRBJ2-3	NA
CASSPSWDRPGGVNEQYF	TGCGCCAGCAGCCCCTCCTGGGACAGACCAGGGGGAGTCAACGAGCAGTACTTC	TRBD1	TRBV5-1	TRBJ2-7	NA
CASSPPSVQETQYF	TGTGCCAGCTCACCACCATCGGTACAAGAGACCCAGTACTTC	NA	TRBV18	TRBJ2-5	few
CSATIEGTATGELFF	TGCAGTGCTACGATAGAAGGGACAGCAACCGGGGAGCTGTTTTTT	TRBD1	TRBV20-1	TRBJ2-2	few
CSASAGGEQYF	TGCAGTGCTAGTGCAGGGGGCGAGCAGTACTTC	TRBD1	TRBV20-1	TRBJ2-7	many
CASSPRLGRGNEKQYF	TGTGCCAGTAGTCCCCGTCTTGGGAGGGGGAACGAAAAGCAGTACTTC	NA	TRBV19	TRBJ2-7	NA
CSVDYIPTGELFF	TGCAGCGTTGATTACATTCCCACCGGGGAGCTGTTTTTT	NA	TRBV29-1	TRBJ2-2	many
CAPGGPLPYEQYF	TGTGCCCCCGGGGGGCCTCTCCCCTACGAGCAGTACTTC	NA	TRBV3-1	TRBJ2-7	NA
CASSRDSGETQYF	TGTGCCAGCAGCCGGGACAGCGGGGAGACCCAGTACTTC	NA	TRBV7-2	TRBJ2-5	many
CASSSTGLSNQPQHF	TGTGCCAGCTCATCGACAGGGTTAAGCAATCAGCCCCAGCATTTT	TRBD1	TRBV18	TRBJ1-5	NA
CASSQESNAGYEQYF	TGCGCCAGCAGCCAAGAGTCAAATGCGGGTTACGAGCAGTACTTC	NA	TRBV4-3	TRBJ2-7	NA
CASSPGQGNSPLHF	TGTGCCAGCTCACCGGGACAGGGAAATTCACCCCTCCACTTT	TRBD1	TRBV18	TRBJ1-6	few
CASSYTKRDRGPYEQYF	TGTGCCAGCAGCTATACGAAACGGGACAGGGGACCCTACGAGCAGTACTTC	TRBD1	TRBV6-2/TRBV6-3	TRBJ2-7	many
CASSDRFSRSNTGELFF	TGTGCCAGCAGTGATCGCTTTAGCCGTTCGAACACCGGGGAGCTGTTTTTT	NA	TRBV2	TRBJ2-2	NA
CASSSGQEPQHF	TGTGCCAGCAGTTCTGGACAGGAGCCCCAGCATTTT	TRBD1	TRBV28	TRBJ1-5	few
CATDFLKRGTSFPNEQYF	TGTGCCACCGATTTTCTCAAGCGCGGGACTAGCTTCCCCAACGAGCAGTACTTC	TRBD2	TRBV6-2/TRBV6-3	TRBJ2-7	NA
CASTPGGTSGGETQYF	TGTGCCAGCACGCCGGGGGGAACTAGCGGGGGAGAGACCCAGTACTTC	TRBD2	TRBV2	TRBJ2-5	few
CASSYPLAGPPSEQYF	TGTGCCAGCAGTTACCCCCTGGCGGGGCCGCCTTCCGAGCAGTACTTC	NA	TRBV6-2/TRBV6-3	TRBJ2-7	NA
CASSLSGNRNEQFF	TGCGCCAGCAGCTTAAGCGGGAACCGCAATGAGCAGTTCTTC	TRBD2	TRBV5-1	TRBJ2-1	NA
CASSAGQGVFYEQYF	TGTGCCAGCAGCGCAGGACAGGGGGTATTCTACGAGCAGTACTTC	TRBD1	TRBV9	TRBJ2-7	NA
CASSTVLAVYNEQFF	TGTGCCAGCAGCACGGTGCTAGCGGTTTACAATGAGCAGTTCTTC	TRBD2	TRBV28	TRBJ2-1	few